The 8 T cell receptor beta chains below were found in one sample sequenced in a study of regulatory and conventional T cells in RAG deficiency. The table came from immunoSEQ multiplex PCR; TCRdb's copy has only in-frame clones and leaves some out. The repertoire holds 34,000 or so clones, with around 91% as singletons. The data also belong to a second study, concerning regulatory T cells. Per that paper: Amplification used 52 TRBV primers and 13 TRBJ primers.

Sequencing input: CD8+ T cells sorted from blood. Receptors originate from a human donor in good health.

The CDR3 DNA reads TGTGCCAGCACCTTTCCAGGGGCGAATTCACCCCTCCACTTT. This encodes CASTFPGANSPLHF. The chain joins TRBV7-8 to TRBJ1-6, with D possibly being TRBD1 (6 bases). Germline values: CDR1 SGHVS, CDR2 FQNEAQ. Trimming removed 7 bases from V and 7 bases from J, with 14 bases in between. The CDR3 has 14 amino acids.

This rearrangement joins TRBV12-5 to TRBJ2-1; D gene ambiguous. V lost 4 bases to trimming and J lost 15 bases, with 13 bases between them. Looked up from germline, CDR1 is LGHNT and CDR2 is FRNRAP. The CDR3 spans 11 residues. The CDR3 DNA reads TGTGCTAGTGGTTGGGCCCCCGGTGGGTTCTTC. Translation gives CASGWAPGGFF.

This rearrangement joins TRBV30 to TRBJ1-3; D is unresolved. The CDR3 runs to 14 residues. The V gene's germline CDR1 is GTSNPN and CDR2 SVGIG (reference sequence). Trimming left V 7 bases short and J 0 bases short, with 13 bases between. Here the CDR3 DNA reads TGTGCCTTCCTTAGGAGTAACTCTGGAAACACCATATATTTT. Translating gives CAFLRSNSGNTIYF.

The V and J genes are TRBV2 and TRBJ2-6; D gene unclear. CDR1 and CDR2 (germline): SNHLY, FYNNEI. Trimming shortened V by 3 bases and J by 0 bases, and 12 bases separated the two germline ends. The CDR3 has 17 amino acids. DNA for the CDR3: TGTGCCAGCAGTGATGGGCCGCCAAGCTCTGGGGCCAACGTCCTGACTTTC. It codes for CASSDGPPSSGANVLTF.

This chain links TRBV4-3 with TRBJ1-5; no reliable D call. Germline loops: CDR1 LGHNA, CDR2 YSLEER. V lost 5 bases and J lost 4, with 18 bases in between. This CDR3 spans 16 amino acids. For the CDR3, the DNA is TGCGCCAGCAGCTCCAATACAGCTAGTAGGAATCAGCCCCAGCATTTT. Amino acid sequence: CASSSNTASRNQPQHF.

The rearrangement links TRBV7-9 to TRBJ2-3; 10 bases line up with TRBD1. The CDR3 has 19 residues. With V trimmed by 7 bases and J by 3 bases, 19 bases remained unmatched. Germline CDR1 SEHNR, CDR2 FQNEAQ (reference sequence). The CDR3 sequence: CASTKPGTGDPSGTDTQYF. The CDR3 nucleotides are TGTGCCAGCACCAAACCCGGGACAGGGGATCCTAGCGGGACAGATACGCAGTATTTT.

This clone has just one count. J is TRBJ2-7 and V is TRBV7-8; D unresolved. Germline V gives CDR1 SGHVS, CDR2 FQNEAQ. The CDR3 totals 12 residues. V was clipped by 5 bases and J by 4 bases, with 9 bases between them. The CDR3 DNA sequence: TGTGCCAGCAGCACGCAGAGTTACGAGCAGTACTTC. Protein product: CASSTQSYEQYF.

About this clone: Mismatch with germline at one junction end may stem from a read error. The chain joins TRBV19 to TRBJ2-7; a possible D gene is TRBD1 (6 bases). The CDR3 totals 14 residues. Germline lookup yields CDR1 LNHDA and CDR2 SQIVND (reference sequence). The CDR3 nucleotides are TGTGCCAGCAGTATACAGGGTGCTTCAGGCGAGCAGTACTTC. It specifies CASSIQGASGEQYF.